Listed here are 24 T cell receptor beta chains from one sample, sequenced in a study of cytomegalovirus exposure and HLA in healthy donors. The PCR used 60 Vbeta and 13 Jbeta primers. Data came from immunoSEQ multiplex PCR; TCRdb stores just in-frame clones and leaves some out. There are 120,000 or so clones in the sample; less than 20% occur only once, and 1.5% to 2% lies in the top ten. Material for sequencing was PBMCs. The receptors were sampled from a woman between 18 and 29 years old in good health and CMV-seronegative.

This clone was seen a few times. The V and J genes are TRBV4-1 and TRBJ1-4; no clear D gene. V was shortened by 2 bases and J by 0 bases, with 10 bases between the two germline ends. CDR1 MGHRA and CDR2 YSYEKL come from the germline V gene. The CDR3 consists of 16 residues. The CDR3 here is CASSQPAYSTNEKLFF. The CDR3 coding sequence is TGCGCCAGCAGCCAACCAGCGTACTCAACTAATGAAAAACTGTTTTTT.

This rearrangement joins TRBV4-1 to TRBJ2-1; 10 bases are shared with TRBD2. This CDR3 contains 14 residues. Germline CDR1 is MGHRA and CDR2 is YSYEKL. The V and J ends lost 0 bases and 7 bases, in that order; junction bases with no gene match: 0. DNA of the CDR3: TGCGCCAGCAGCCAAGATAGCGGGGGGAATGAGCAGTTCTTC. Translated: CASSQDSGGNEQFF.

This clone was seen a few times. Its ends do not fully match the called genes, so a read error is possible. The chain joins TRBV19 to TRBJ2-5; 7 bases line up with TRBD1. CDR1 is LNHDA and CDR2 is SQIVND in the germline V gene (reference sequence). CDR3 length equals 13 residues. The chain's CDR3 is CASSMSGGEAQYF. The CDR3 DNA is TGTGCCAGTAGTATGTCAGGGGGAGAGGCCCAGTACTTC.

The sample holds a few counts of this clone. This rearrangement joins TRBV5-1 to TRBJ2-1; TRBD2 matches at 7 bases. This CDR3 contains 15 residues. Germline V gives CDR1 SGHRS, CDR2 YFSETQ. Unmatched junction bases numbered 9, after V lost 2 bases and J lost 7 bases. This chain's CDR3 is CASSFGGTGGNEQFF. The DNA for the CDR3 is TGCGCCAGCAGCTTCGGGGGGACCGGGGGGAATGAGCAGTTCTTC. Looking up the rest from reference TRBV5-1 and TRBJ2-1 gives the full variable domain: KAGVTQTPRYLIKTRGQQVTLSCSPISGHRSVSWYQQTPGQGLQFLFEYFSETQRNKGNFPGRFSGRQFSNSRSEMNVSTLELGDSALYLCASSFGGTGGNEQFFGPGTRLTVL.

The chain has TRBV7-2 and TRBJ2-3, with D maybe TRBD2 (6 bases). Germline V lookup: CDR1 SGHTA, CDR2 FQGNSA. This CDR3 is 14 amino acids long. V was cut by 3 bases and J by 8 bases, with 15 bases left in between. CDR3 sequence reads: CASSFTTLGGTQYF. In DNA, the CDR3 is TGTGCCAGCAGCTTCACCACCCTCGGGGGTACGCAGTATTTT.

The chain uses TRBV28 and TRBJ1-2; 8 nucleotides agree with TRBD1. V lost 5 bases and J lost 3; bases outside the gene matches: 8. In germline, CDR1 is MDHEN, CDR2 SYDVKM. The CDR3 is 15 residues long. The CDR3: CASSPSGQVHYGYTF. The CDR3 DNA reads TGTGCCAGCAGTCCATCGGGACAGGTTCACTATGGCTACACCTTC.

The CDR3 here is CASSLTPFRGYGYTF. The CDR3 region has the DNA TGTGCCAGCAGCTTAACCCCGTTTCGGGGCTATGGCTACACCTTC. V usage is TRBV7-3 and J usage is TRBJ1-2; no firm D call. Germline V gene sequence: CDR1 SGHTA, CDR2 FQGTGA. V was shortened by 0 bases and J by 4 bases, with 12 bases between the two germline ends. The CDR3 is made up of 15 amino acids.

The chain combines TRBV28 with TRBJ1-5; D gene ambiguous. The CDR3 extends over 15 amino acids. V was cut by 2 bases and J by 2 bases, with 10 bases left in between. Germline V gene lookup returns CDR1 MDHEN and CDR2 SYDVKM. CDR3 coding DNA: TGTGCCAGCAGTTTAACGGGAGGTGGCAATCAGCCCCAGCATTTT. This codes for CASSLTGGGNQPQHF.

The chain couples TRBV4-2 to TRBJ2-1, with 10 bases identical to TRBD2. The CDR3 extends over 16 amino acids. Unmatched junction bases numbered 4, after V lost 4 bases and J lost 1 base. Germline V CDR1 and CDR2: LGHNA, YNFKEQ. CDR3 protein: CASSPSGGTSYNEQFF. As DNA, the CDR3 is TGTGCCAGCAGCCCTAGCGGGGGCACTTCCTACAATGAGCAGTTCTTC.

The chain combines TRBV5-8 with TRBJ1-2; 9 bases fit TRBD1. Per the germline V gene, CDR1 is SGHTS and CDR2 is YDEGEE. This CDR3 has 16 residues. Losses at the gene ends were 4 bases for V and 4 bases for J; bases not matched to a gene: 11. For the CDR3, the DNA is TGTGCCAGCAGCAAATCCGGGACAGGGAGGATCTATGGCTACACCTTC. It codes for CASSKSGTGRIYGYTF.

This sequence joins TRBV6-5 and TRBJ2-7; the match to TRBD2 covers 9 bases. The germline V gene encodes CDR1 MNHEY and CDR2 SVGAGI. V lost 4 bases to trimming and J lost 0 bases; unmatched junction nucleotides: 4. The CDR3 extends over 15 amino acids. CDR3 sequence: CASSLAGDGSYEQYF. The DNA for the CDR3 is TGTGCCAGCAGTTTAGCGGGAGACGGCTCCTACGAGCAGTACTTC.

Only a few counts were recorded for this clone. V gene TRBV9 combines with J gene TRBJ2-1; 14 bases map to TRBD2. V trimming: 3 bases; J trimming: 8 bases; junction bases outside the gene matches: 7. Germline assignment: CDR1 SGDLS and CDR2 YYNGEE. CDR3 length equals 16 residues. CDR3: CASSERLAGGIYEQFF. The CDR3 DNA reads as TGTGCCAGCAGCGAACGACTAGCGGGAGGGATCTATGAGCAGTTCTTC. The whole variable domain, remainder taken from reference TRBV9 and TRBJ2-1, is DSGVTQTPKHLITATGQRVTLRCSPRSGDLSVYWYQQSLDQGLQFLIQYYNGEERAKGNILERFSAQQFPDLHSELNLSSLELGDSALYFCASSERLAGGIYEQFFGPGTRLTVL.

The rearrangement links TRBV7-6 to TRBJ1-5; maybe TRBD1 (6 bases). The CDR3 has 15 residues. CDR1 is SGHVS, CDR2 FNYEAQ, per germline. V was trimmed by 2 bases and J by 7 bases, leaving 15 bases between them. The CDR3 nucleotides are TGTGCCAGCAGCTTAAGGCAGGGGTTTAGCCAGCCCCAGCATTTT. Amino acid sequence: CASSLRQGFSQPQHF. Together with reference TRBV7-6 and TRBJ1-5, the CDR3 gives the full variable domain: GAGVSQSPRYKVTKRGQDVALRCDPISGHVSLYWYRQALGQGPEFLTYFNYEAQQDKSGLPNDRFSAERPEGSISTLTIQRTEQRDSAMYRCASSLRQGFSQPQHFGDGTRLSIL.

This chain links TRBV5-4 with TRBJ1-4; D possibly corresponds to TRBD1 (6 bases). CDR1 and CDR2 (germline): SGHNT, YYREEE (reference sequence). Trimming took 4 bases from V and 6 from J, leaving 16 bases between them. The CDR3 sequence is 15 residues long. The CDR3 coding sequence is TGTGCCAGCAGCCCCGACCAGGGGAACCATGAAAAACTGTTTTTT. Its translation is CASSPDQGNHEKLFF.

This clone showed up just a few times. The chain carries TRBV7-3 and TRBJ1-1, with D perhaps TRBD1 (5 bases). The length of the CDR3 is 15 residues. With 5 bases removed from V and 5 bases from J, the gap between germline ends came to 18 bases. The V gene's germline CDR1 is SGHTA and CDR2 FQGTGA. Written as DNA, the CDR3 is TGTGCCAGCAGCCCTACCCATCAGGGTGGGACTGAAGCTTTCTTT. Translation: CASSPTHQGGTEAFF. The entire variable domain, with the rest obtained from reference TRBV7-3 and TRBJ1-1, is as follows: GAGVSQTPSNKVTEKGKYVELRCDPISGHTALYWYRQSLGQGPEFLIYFQGTGAADDSGLPNDRFFAVRPEGSVSTLKIQRTERGDSAVYLCASSPTHQGGTEAFFGQGTRLTVV.

This clone was counted only a few times. The V and J genes are TRBV6-5 and TRBJ2-5; D perhaps matches TRBD1 (6 bases). The CDR3 covers 14 residues. V was shortened by 5 bases and J by 5 bases, with 15 bases between the two germline ends. Germline V gene data show CDR1 as MNHEY and CDR2 as SVGAGI. The DNA for the CDR3 is TGTGCCAGCAGTCTGAACAGGGCGGACGAGACCCAGTACTTC. It codes for CASSLNRADETQYF.

The sample holds a few counts of this clone. The chain recombines TRBV27 with TRBJ1-4, with D possibly being TRBD1 (6 bases). Germline V CDR1 and CDR2: MNHEY, SMNVEV (reference sequence). Trimming stripped 6 bases from V and 7 bases from J, with 21 bases between. The CDR3 is 16 amino acids. The CDR3 bases are TGTGCCAGCAGCTCCATCGGGGCAGGGGCGACTGAAAAACTGTTTTTT. Amino acid sequence: CASSSIGAGATEKLFF.

This clone has just a few counts. This sequence joins TRBV6-5 and TRBJ2-7; 11 nucleotides align to TRBD2. Germline V gene lookup returns CDR1 MNHEY and CDR2 SVGAGI. The CDR3 totals 14 residues. Trimming took 4 bases from V and 3 from J; bases not matched to a gene: 2. CDR3 DNA sequence: TGTGCCAGCAGTTCCGGGACTAGCGGCTACGAGCAGTACTTC. As protein: CASSSGTSGYEQYF.

In nucleotides, the CDR3 is TGTGCCAGCAGTTCCTGGGGGGGCTCGTCCGATACGCAGTATTTT. It encodes CASSSWGGSSDTQYF. The V call is TRBV7-2, the J call TRBJ2-3; D possibly corresponds to TRBD2 (7 bases). The CDR3 contains 15 residues. Germline V gives CDR1 SGHTA, CDR2 FQGNSA. V was cut by 6 bases and J by 6 bases, with 19 bases left in between.

The chain employs TRBV29-1 and TRBJ2-2, with 14 bases matching TRBD2. Germline V gene sequence: CDR1 SQVTM, CDR2 ANQGSEA. The CDR3 is made up of 16 amino acids. The V segment lost 4 bases and the J segment 6 bases; nucleotides outside the gene matches: 7. CDR3 region: CSVGAGTSGGPGELFF. The CDR3, as DNA: TGCAGCGTTGGAGCCGGGACTAGCGGGGGTCCCGGGGAGCTGTTTTTT.

This rearrangement joins TRBV28 to TRBJ1-5; 9 bases fit TRBD1. Germline V gene data show CDR1 as MDHEN and CDR2 as SYDVKM. This CDR3 has 17 residues. V shed 4 bases and J 0 bases; nucleotides not matched to a gene: 7. The CDR3 DNA follows: TGTGCCAGCAGTTGGGACAGGGAAACGTATAGCAATCAGCCCCAGCATTTT. This sequence encodes CASSWDRETYSNQPQHF.

This clone was observed a few times. This chain uses TRBV19 with TRBJ2-3; 8 bases agree with TRBD2. V trimming: 3 bases; J trimming: 3 bases; junction bases outside the gene matches: 5. The CDR3 is 15 amino acids. Germline values: CDR1 LNHDA, CDR2 SQIVND (reference sequence). For the CDR3, the DNA is TGTGCCAGTAGTATTAGTAGCGGGACTACAGATACGCAGTATTTT. Amino acids: CASSISSGTTDTQYF.

This clone showed up just a few times. The chain is built from TRBV27 and TRBJ2-7; TRBD2 matches at 8 bases. Per the germline V gene, CDR1 is MNHEY and CDR2 is SMNVEV (reference sequence). The CDR3 is 16 residues long. The V and J ends lost 5 bases and 3 bases, in that order; junction bases with no gene match: 12. Here the CDR3 DNA reads TGTGCCAGCAGTGGTGGGGGGAGCGGGAGAATCTACGAGCAGTACTTC. As protein: CASSGGGSGRIYEQYF.

This clone was seen a few times. The chain has TRBV5-1 and TRBJ2-5, with D possibly being TRBD2 (6 bases). CDR1 SGHRS and CDR2 YFSETQ come from the germline V gene. Trimming removed 4 bases at V and 2 bases at J, with 15 bases between. The CDR3 runs to 15 residues. This CDR3 reads CASSPRLGGQETQYF. The CDR3 DNA sequence: TGCGCCAGCAGCCCGCGACTGGGGGGACAAGAGACCCAGTACTTC. Full variable domain (missing parts from reference TRBV5-1 and TRBJ2-5): KAGVTQTPRYLIKTRGQQVTLSCSPISGHRSVSWYQQTPGQGLQFLFEYFSETQRNKGNFPGRFSGRQFSNSRSEMNVSTLELGDSALYLCASSPRLGGQETQYFGPGTRLLVL.